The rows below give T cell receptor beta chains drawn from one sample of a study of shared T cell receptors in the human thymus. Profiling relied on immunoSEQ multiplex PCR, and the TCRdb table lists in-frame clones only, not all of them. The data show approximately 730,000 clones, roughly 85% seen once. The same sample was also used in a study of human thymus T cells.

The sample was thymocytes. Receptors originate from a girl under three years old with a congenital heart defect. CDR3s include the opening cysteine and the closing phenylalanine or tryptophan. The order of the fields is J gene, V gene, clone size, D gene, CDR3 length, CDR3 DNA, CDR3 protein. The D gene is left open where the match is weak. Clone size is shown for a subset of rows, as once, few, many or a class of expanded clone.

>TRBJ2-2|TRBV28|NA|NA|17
TGTGCCAGCAGTCACCTCGACGACAGAACGAACACCGGGGAGCTGTTTTTT
CASSHLDDRTNTGELFF
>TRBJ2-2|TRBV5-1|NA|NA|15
TGCGCCAGCAGCCAGGGTAGCGGGAACACCGGGGAGCTGTTTTTT
CASSQGSGNTGELFF
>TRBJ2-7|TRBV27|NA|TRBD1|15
TGTGCCAGCAGTTTGGGGACAGGGGCTACCTACGAGCAGTACTTC
CASSLGTGATYEQYF
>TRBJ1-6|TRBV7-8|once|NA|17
TGTGCCAGCAGAAACCGGACAGCAAACTCCTATAATTCACCCCTCCACTTT
CASRNRTANSYNSPLHF
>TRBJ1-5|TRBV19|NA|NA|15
TGTGCCAGTAGTATTAAACAGGGAAGCAATCAGCCCCAGCATTTT
CASSIKQGSNQPQHF
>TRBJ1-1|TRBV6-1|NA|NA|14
TGTGCCAGCAGTGAAATAAGGGGAGGGACTGAAGCTTTCTTT
CASSEIRGGTEAFF
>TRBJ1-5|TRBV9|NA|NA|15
TGTGCCAGCAGCTCGAAGGGGTTCCCCAATCAGCCCCAGCATTTT
CASSSKGFPNQPQHF
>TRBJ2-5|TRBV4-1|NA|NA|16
TGCGCCAGCAGCCAAGATGTGCGAAAGAGGTGGGAGACCCAGTACTTC
CASSQDVRKRWETQYF
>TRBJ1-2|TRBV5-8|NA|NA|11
TGTGCCAGCAGCGCGCGATATGGCTACACCTTC
CASSARYGYTF
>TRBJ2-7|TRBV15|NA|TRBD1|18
TGTGCCACCAGCAGGGGGGTGTTGGGACAGGGGGGGACCTACGAGCAGTACTTC
CATSRGVLGQGGTYEQYF
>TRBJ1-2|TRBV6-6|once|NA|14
TGTGCCAGCAGCCGGGACACAGACAACTATGGCTACACCTTC
CASSRDTDNYGYTF
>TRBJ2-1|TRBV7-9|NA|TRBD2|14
TGTGCCAGCGCCGGGCGGGGGGCCTACAATGAGCAGTTCTTC
CASAGRGAYNEQFF
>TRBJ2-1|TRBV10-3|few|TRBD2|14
TGTGCCATAGCCGGGGGGGCGGGAAACAATGAGCAGTTCTTC
CAIAGGAGNNEQFF
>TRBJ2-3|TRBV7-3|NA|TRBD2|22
TGTGCCAGCAGCTTAGTCGGAAGAGGACTAGCGACCCGCGGTCAGAGCACAGATACGCAGTATTTT
CASSLVGRGLATRGQSTDTQYF
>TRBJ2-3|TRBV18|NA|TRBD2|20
TGTGCCAGCTCACCGGGCGGGAAATGTGGGACTAGCGGGTGCACAGATACGCAGTATTTT
CASSPGGKCGTSGCTDTQYF
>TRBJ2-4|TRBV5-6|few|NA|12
TGTGCCAGCAGCCAAATTTCAAACATTCAGTACTTC
CASSQISNIQYF
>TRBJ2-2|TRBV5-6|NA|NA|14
TGTGCCAGCAGCTTGGTGGGGGGCACCGGGGAGCTGTTTTTT
CASSLVGGTGELFF
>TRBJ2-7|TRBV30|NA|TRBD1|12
TGTGCCTGGAGTGTACAGGGGAACGAGCAGTACTTC
CAWSVQGNEQYF
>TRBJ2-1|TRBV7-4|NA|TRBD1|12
TGTGCCAGCAGCCGGGACAGGGATGAGCAGTTCTTC
CASSRDRDEQFF
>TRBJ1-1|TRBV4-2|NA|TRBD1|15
TGTGCCAGCAGCCCCCGGGACAGGATGAACACTGAAGCTTTCTTT
CASSPRDRMNTEAFF
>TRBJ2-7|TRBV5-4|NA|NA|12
TGTGCCAGCAGCTTGGATCAGGGTAAGCAGTACTTC
CASSLDQGKQYF
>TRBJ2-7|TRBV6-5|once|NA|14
TGTGCCAGCAGTTACTCGCCTAGTCCCTACGAGCAGTACTTC
CASSYSPSPYEQYF
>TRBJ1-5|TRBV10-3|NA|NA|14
TGTGCCATCAGTGGCGGCAGGGCTCATCAGCCCCAGCATTTT
CAISGGRAHQPQHF
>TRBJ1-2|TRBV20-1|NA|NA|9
TGCAGTGCTCCGGGGTCTGAGACCTTC
CSAPGSETF
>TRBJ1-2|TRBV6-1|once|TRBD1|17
TGTGCCAGCAGTGAAAAAGGTCGGGACAGGGGTGGATATGGCTACACCTTC
CASSEKGRDRGGYGYTF
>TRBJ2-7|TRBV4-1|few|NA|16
TGCGCCAGCAGCCAAGTACGGGCAGGGGCTCCCTACGAGCAGTACTTC
CASSQVRAGAPYEQYF
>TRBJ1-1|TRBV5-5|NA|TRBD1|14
TGTGCCAGCAACGCGGGACAGCTCAACACTGAAGCTTTCTTT
CASNAGQLNTEAFF
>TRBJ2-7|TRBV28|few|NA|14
TGTGCCACTCAAATGGCGACACCCTCCTACGAGCAGTACTTC
CATQMATPSYEQYF
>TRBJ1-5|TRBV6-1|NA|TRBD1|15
TGTGCCAGCAGTTGGACAGGGAGGGCCAATCAGCCCCAGCATTTT
CASSWTGRANQPQHF
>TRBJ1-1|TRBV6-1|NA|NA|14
TGTGCCAGCAGTGTCACAGGGTCGAACACTGAAGCTTTCTTT
CASSVTGSNTEAFF
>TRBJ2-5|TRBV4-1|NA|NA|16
TGCGCCAGCAGCCAAGACTCGACGGGGAACCAAGAGACCCAGTACTTC
CASSQDSTGNQETQYF
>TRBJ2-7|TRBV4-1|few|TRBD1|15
TGCGCCAGCAGCCTCATTTGGAGGACAGGGGGCCAGCAGTACTTC
CASSLIWRTGGQQYF
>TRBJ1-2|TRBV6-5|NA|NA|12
TGTGCCAGCAGCAGGGATTGGTATGGCTACACCTTC
CASSRDWYGYTF
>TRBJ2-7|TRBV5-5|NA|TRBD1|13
TGTGCCAGCAGCTTGGGGACAGGGACCGAGCAGTACTTC
CASSLGTGTEQYF
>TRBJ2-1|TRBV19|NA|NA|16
TGTGCCAGTAGTCTCCAGGGTCTCGCTACATACAATGAGCAGTTCTTC
CASSLQGLATYNEQFF
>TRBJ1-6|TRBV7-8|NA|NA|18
TGTGCCAGCAGCCCTCAGGGCCCAGTCCTCGTCTATAATTCACCCCTCCACTTT
CASSPQGPVLVYNSPLHF
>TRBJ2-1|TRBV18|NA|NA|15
TGTGCCAGCTCACTCGCAGGAGGCGGTCCAAATGAGCAGTTCTTC
CASSLAGGGPNEQFF
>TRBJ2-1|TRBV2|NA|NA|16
TGTGCCAGCAGCGATACCACTCCGAGCTCCTACAATGAGCAGTTCTTC
CASSDTTPSSYNEQFF
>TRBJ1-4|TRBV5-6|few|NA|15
TGTGCCAGCAGCCGGGACACCGGGGAGAATGAAAAACTGTTTTTT
CASSRDTGENEKLFF
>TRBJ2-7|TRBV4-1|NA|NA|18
TGCGCCAGCAGCCAAGATTGGTCCGAAGATGGCCGTCACTACGAGCAGTACTTC
CASSQDWSEDGRHYEQYF
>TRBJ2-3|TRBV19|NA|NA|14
TGTGCCAGTAGTAAGGAGGGGAAATCAGATACGCAGTATTTT
CASSKEGKSDTQYF
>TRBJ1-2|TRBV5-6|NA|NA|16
TGTGCCAGCAGCTTGGAAGTAAGGAGCTTCAACTATGGCTACACCTTC
CASSLEVRSFNYGYTF